The clone carrying this T cell receptor beta chain was seen repeatedly, ten times or more. The data derive from a study of blood T cell repertoires in COVID-19. Overall study: The United States, Italy and Spain supplied acute and convalescent COVID-19 samples. T cells, B-cell-depleted T cells, or PBMCs supplied cDNA or gDNA.

In the authors' methods: Using reference gene primer amplification, nucleated cell counts were estimated. TCRdb's copy holds only in-frame clones and misses some; the assay was immunoSEQ multiplex PCR. The V and J calls and clone size come from that table; D and trimming were worked out from the DNA. This table has 200,000 to 250,000 clones, approximately 82% appearing once. Sequenced: peripheral blood. The source is a woman older than 75 with acute or convalescent COVID-19.

CDR3 in DNA: TGTGCCAGCAGCCATCCCGGACAGGGGGTTACTGAAGCTTTCTTT. Protein sequence: CASSHPGQGVTEAFF. V and J are TRBV4-2 and TRBJ1-1; 10 bases are shared with TRBD1. This CDR3 contains 15 residues. CDR1 and CDR2 from the germline V gene are LGHNA and YNFKEQ. The V segment lost 3 bases and the J segment 5 bases; nucleotides outside the gene matches: 6.